The entry that follows covers one T cell receptor (beta chain) sequence. The record originates from a study of blood T cell repertoires in COVID-19. Study-level information: Donors in the United States, Italy and Spain gave samples during acute or convalescent COVID-19. Sources were T cells, B-cell-depleted T cells, or PBMCs; the material itself was cDNA or gDNA.

Per the authors' pipeline: Researchers report that nucleated cell counts were estimated from reference gene primer amplification. This table comes from immunoSEQ multiplex PCR, and its TCRdb copy is limited to in-frame clones, with some not included. V, J and clone size reflect that table, while D and trimming were determined from the DNA. In the table there are 210,000 or so clones, 70% to 90% of which are singletons. Germline-derived CDR1 and CDR2 are SNHLY and FYNNEI. Deletions cut 7 bases from V and 6 bases from J, with 9 bases between. This CDR3 contains 11 residues. The sequenced sample consisted of PBMCs or T cells enriched from blood (not recorded which). The chain combines TRBV2 with TRBJ1-1; D is ambiguous. The sequence was obtained from a man aged 25-40 years with acute COVID-19. The CDR3 loop reads CASMGGAEAFF. The CDR3 DNA sequence: TGTGCCAGCATGGGCGGGGCTGAAGCTTTCTTT.